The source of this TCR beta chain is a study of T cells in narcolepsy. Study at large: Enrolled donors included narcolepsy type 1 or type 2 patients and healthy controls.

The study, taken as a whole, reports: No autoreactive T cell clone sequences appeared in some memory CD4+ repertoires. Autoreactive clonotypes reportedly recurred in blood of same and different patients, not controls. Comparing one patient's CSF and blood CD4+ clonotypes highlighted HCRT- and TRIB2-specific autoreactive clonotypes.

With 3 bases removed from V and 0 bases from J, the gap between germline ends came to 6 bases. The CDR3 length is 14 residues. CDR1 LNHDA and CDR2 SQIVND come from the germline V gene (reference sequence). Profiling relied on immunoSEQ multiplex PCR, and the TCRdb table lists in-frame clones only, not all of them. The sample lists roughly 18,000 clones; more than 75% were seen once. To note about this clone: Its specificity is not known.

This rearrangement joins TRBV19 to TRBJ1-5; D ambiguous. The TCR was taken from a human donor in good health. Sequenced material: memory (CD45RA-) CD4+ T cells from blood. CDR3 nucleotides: TGTGCCAGTAGTATGGTCAATAGCAATCAGCCCCAGCATTTT. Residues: CASSMVNSNQPQHF.